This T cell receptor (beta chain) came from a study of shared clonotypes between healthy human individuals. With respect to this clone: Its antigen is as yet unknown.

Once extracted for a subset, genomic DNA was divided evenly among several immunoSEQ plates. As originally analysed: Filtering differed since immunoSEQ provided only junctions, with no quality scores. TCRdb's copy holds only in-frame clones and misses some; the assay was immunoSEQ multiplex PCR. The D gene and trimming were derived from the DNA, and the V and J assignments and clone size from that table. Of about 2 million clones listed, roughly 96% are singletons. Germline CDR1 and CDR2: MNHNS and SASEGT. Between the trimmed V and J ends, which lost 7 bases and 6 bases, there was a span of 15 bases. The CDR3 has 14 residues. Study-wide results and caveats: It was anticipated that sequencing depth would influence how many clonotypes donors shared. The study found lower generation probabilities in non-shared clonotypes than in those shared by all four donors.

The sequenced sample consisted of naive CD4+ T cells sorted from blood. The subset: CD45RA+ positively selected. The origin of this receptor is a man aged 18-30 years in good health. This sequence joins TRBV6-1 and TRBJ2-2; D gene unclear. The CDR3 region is CASKIGSTSGELFF. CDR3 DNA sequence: TGTGCCAGCAAAATAGGCTCCACGTCCGGGGAGCTGTTTTTT.